This T cell receptor (beta chain) is from a study of tumor-infiltrating lymphocytes in primary liver carcinoma. The CDR3 consists of 16 residues. Per germline, CDR1 MNHNS and CDR2 SASEGT. V was clipped by 2 bases and J by 2 bases, with 13 bases between them. Total RNA amounting to roughly 450 ng was the source from which TCR beta cDNA was made with a constant-region primer. ARM-PCR, slightly modified, supplied the TCR beta libraries through three nested multiplex PCR rounds. The first two PCR rounds, roughly 10 cycles each, used TRBV1-TRBV30 forward primers and a C-beta reverse primer. Via MiXCR, TCRdb re-called the multiplex PCR reads, giving one row per CDR3 protein. This sample has some 190,000 distinct CDR3 sequences, with over 45% found just once. Unsorted whole blood supplied the RNA, and germline DNA was extracted too.

This TCR was sampled from a middle-aged man with primary liver carcinoma and hepatitis B virus infection. What was sequenced was peripheral blood. The gene calls are TRBV6-1 and TRBJ1-5; a weak D match, TRBD1 (6 bases). The CDR3 sequence is CASSESETGGNQPQHF. CDR3 DNA: TGTGCCAGCAGTGAATCTGAGACAGGCGGCAATCAGCCCCAGCATTTT.